A selection of T cell receptor beta chains follows, all from one sample in a study of T cell responses to AZD1222 COVID-19 vaccine. TCRdb keeps only in-frame clones here, not all; method: immunoSEQ multiplex PCR. The profile covers about 90,000 clones, with around 90% appearing a single time and 4% to 6% taken by the ten largest. Specimen: peripheral blood, collected on day 0 of MenACWY control vaccination. These receptors were taken from an adult in good health. CDR3s include the opening cysteine and the closing phenylalanine or tryptophan. D genes are given only for firm matches. The size of a clone is reported for some rows only, either as once, few or many, or as a class for expanded clones.

V	J	size	D	DNA	CDR3
TRBV28	TRBJ2-7	NA	NA	TGTGCCAGCAGTTTGGACGGCGAGCAGTACTTC	CASSLDGEQYF
TRBV7-3	TRBJ1-1	NA	NA	TGTGCCAGCAGTCGGACAGTTTTCGACACTGAAGCTTTCTTT	CASSRTVFDTEAFF
TRBV3-1/TRBV3-2	TRBJ2-5	NA	TRBD1	TGTGCCAACGGACAGGGCGAGACCCAGTACTTC	CANGQGETQYF
TRBV19	TRBJ2-5	NA	NA	TGTGCCAGTAGTACCGGTGTAATGGAACAAGAGACCCAGTACTTC	CASSTGVMEQETQYF
TRBV7-6	TRBJ2-3	NA	NA	TGTGCCAGCAGCTTAGGGCCCTCTAGCTTCAGCACAGATACGCAGTATTTT	CASSLGPSSFSTDTQYF
TRBV10-2	TRBJ1-6	once	NA	TGCGCCAGCAGTGAGGCGGACAGCTATAATTCACCCCTCCACTTT	CASSEADSYNSPLHF
TRBV19	TRBJ1-5	NA	TRBD1	TGTGCCAGCAAACTAACAGGGGGGGGGCCCCAGCATTTT	CASKLTGGGPQHF
TRBV15	TRBJ1-2	NA	NA	TGTGCCACCAGCAGAGCCGGGACTGAGTATGGCTACACCTTC	CATSRAGTEYGYTF
TRBV29-1	TRBJ2-5	NA	NA	TGCAGCGTTGAAACGGGACTGCAAGAGACCCAGTACTTC	CSVETGLQETQYF
TRBV6-2/TRBV6-3	TRBJ2-3	NA	NA	TGTGCCAGCAGCCCGAGGGGCACAGATACGCAGTATTTT	CASSPRGTDTQYF
TRBV6-4	TRBJ1-1	NA	TRBD1	TGTGCCAGCAGTAAGACAGGGAGAGTAACTGAAGCTTTCTTT	CASSKTGRVTEAFF
TRBV11-2	TRBJ1-4	NA	NA	TGTGCCAGCAGCCCCCAGACATCGGGTGAAAAACTGTTTTTT	CASSPQTSGEKLFF
TRBV11-2	TRBJ1-3	NA	NA	TGTGCCAGCAGCTTACGACCCATCGAAAACACCATATATTTT	CASSLRPIENTIYF
TRBV2	TRBJ2-3	NA	NA	TGTGCCAGCAGGACAGCTAGCACAGATACGCAGTATTTT	CASRTASTDTQYF
TRBV7-8	TRBJ2-1	once	TRBD2	TGTGCCAGCAGCTTTAGATGGCTAGCGGGAGGGCCGCGCGATGAGCAGTTCTTC	CASSFRWLAGGPRDEQFF
TRBV5-1	TRBJ2-5	NA	NA	TGCGCCAGCAGCTTCGGCCAGATTTACCAAGAGACCCAGTACTTC	CASSFGQIYQETQYF
TRBV7-8	TRBJ2-5	NA	TRBD1	TGTGCCAGCAGCTTCCAACCGGGACAGGGGAAAGAGACCCAGTACTTC	CASSFQPGQGKETQYF
TRBV7-6	TRBJ2-2	NA	NA	TGTGCCAGCAGCCTTGGGACCCCGGGGACCGGGGAGCTGTTTTTT	CASSLGTPGTGELFF
TRBV5-4	TRBJ2-7	NA	NA	TGTGCCAGCAGCTTGGGGCAGGGTCGACACGAGCAGTACTTC	CASSLGQGRHEQYF
TRBV6-7	TRBJ2-2	few	NA	TGTGCCAGCAGCCCGGGACACCAGAACACCGGGGAGCTGTTTTTT	CASSPGHQNTGELFF
TRBV7-4	TRBJ1-1	NA	NA	TGTGCCAGCAGCCCCAGGAGGATCCAGGGCGGGAACACTGAAGCTTTCTTT	CASSPRRIQGGNTEAFF
TRBV6-6	TRBJ1-6	NA	NA	TGTGCCAGCAGTTCAGGACAGAATTCACCCCTCCACTTT	CASSSGQNSPLHF
TRBV28	TRBJ2-7	NA	TRBD1	TGTGCCAGCAGTCCGACAGGGGGACCCTACGAGCAGTACTTC	CASSPTGGPYEQYF
TRBV5-1	TRBJ2-3	NA	TRBD2	TGCGCCAGCAGCCTGCGGACTAGCGGGAGTGATACGCAGTATTTT	CASSLRTSGSDTQYF
TRBV2	TRBJ1-5	NA	TRBD1	TGTGCCAGCAGTGAAGAGGGGGACAGTTGGGCTAGGCCCCAGCATTTT	CASSEEGDSWARPQHF
TRBV10-3	TRBJ2-2	NA	TRBD2	TGTGCCATTGCGCGGGAGGGAAACACCGGGGAGCTGTTTTTT	CAIAREGNTGELFF
TRBV18	TRBJ2-3	NA	TRBD2	TGTGCCAGCTCACCCACTAGCGGCACAGATACGCAGTATTTT	CASSPTSGTDTQYF
TRBV6-6	TRBJ1-2	once	NA	TGTGCCAGCAGTTCACTATCAGGGCATGGCTACACCTTC	CASSSLSGHGYTF
TRBV10-3	TRBJ1-4	NA	TRBD1	TGTGCCACGTCCGGGACAGGTCGGGAAAAACTGTTTTTT	CATSGTGREKLFF
TRBV13	TRBJ1-1	NA	NA	TGTGCCAGCAGCTTATACAACGGTGGGACTGAAGCTTTCTTT	CASSLYNGGTEAFF
TRBV19	TRBJ1-6	few	NA	TGTGCCAGTAGTATCGGGACACTTAATAATTCACCCCTCCACTTT	CASSIGTLNNSPLHF
TRBV11-2	TRBJ2-3	NA	NA	TGTGCCAGCAGATTGGTGGGGGATACGCAGTATTTT	CASRLVGDTQYF
TRBV5-1	TRBJ2-1	NA	NA	TGCGCCAGCCGACCAGGCGGAGCGGACAATGAGCAGTTCTTC	CASRPGGADNEQFF
TRBV7-2	TRBJ2-7	once	NA	TGTGCCAGCAGCCACGACCCGGGAGCCTACGAGCAGTACTTC	CASSHDPGAYEQYF
TRBV11-2	TRBJ2-7	NA	NA	TGTGCCAGCAGCTTAGAATCAGGAGAGCAGTACTTC	CASSLESGEQYF
TRBV12-3/TRBV12-4	TRBJ1-3	NA	NA	TGTGCCAGCAGCCCCGCTACTAGAAACACCATATATTTT	CASSPATRNTIYF
TRBV7-8	TRBJ1-1	NA	TRBD1	TGTGCCAGCATGGACAGGGTTACACGGGGCACTGAAGCTTTCTTT	CASMDRVTRGTEAFF
TRBV28	TRBJ2-7	once	TRBD1	TGTGCCAGCAGTTCTACCGGGACAGGGGATTACGAGCAGTACTTC	CASSSTGTGDYEQYF